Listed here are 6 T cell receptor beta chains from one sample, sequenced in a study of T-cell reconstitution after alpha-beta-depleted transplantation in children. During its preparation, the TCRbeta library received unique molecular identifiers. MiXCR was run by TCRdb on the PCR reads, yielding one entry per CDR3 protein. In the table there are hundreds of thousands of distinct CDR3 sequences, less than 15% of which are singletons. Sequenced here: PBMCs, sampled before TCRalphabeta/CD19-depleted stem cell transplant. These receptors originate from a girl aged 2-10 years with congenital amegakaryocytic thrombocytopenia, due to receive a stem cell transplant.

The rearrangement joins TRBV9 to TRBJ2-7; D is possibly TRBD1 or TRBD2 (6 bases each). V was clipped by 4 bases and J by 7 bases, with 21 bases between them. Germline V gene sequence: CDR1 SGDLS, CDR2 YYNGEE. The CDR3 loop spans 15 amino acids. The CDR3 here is CASSSPGGQASEQYF. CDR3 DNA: TGTGCCAGCAGCTCCCCCGGGGGACAAGCCTCGGAGCAGTACTTC.

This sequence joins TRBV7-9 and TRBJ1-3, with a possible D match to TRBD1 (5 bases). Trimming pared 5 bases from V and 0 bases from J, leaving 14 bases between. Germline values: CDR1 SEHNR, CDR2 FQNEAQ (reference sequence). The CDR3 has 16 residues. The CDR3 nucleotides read TGTGCCAGCAGCCAGGGCCCTTCGGGCTCTGGAAACACCATATATTTT. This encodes CASSQGPSGSGNTIYF.

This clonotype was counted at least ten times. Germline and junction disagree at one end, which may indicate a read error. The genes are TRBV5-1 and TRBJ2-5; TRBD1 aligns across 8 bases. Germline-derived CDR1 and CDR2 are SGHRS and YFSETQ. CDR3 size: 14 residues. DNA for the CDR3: TGTGCCAGCAGCCCTGGGACAGGAAGGGAGACCCAGTACTTC. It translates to CASSPGTGRETQYF. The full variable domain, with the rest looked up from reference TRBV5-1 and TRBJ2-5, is KAGVTQTPRYLIKTRGQQVTLSCSPISGHRSVSWYQQTPGQGLQFLFEYFSETQRNKGNFPGRFSGRQFSNSRSEMNVSTLELGDSALYLCASSPGTGRETQYFGPGTRLLVL.

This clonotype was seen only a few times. CDR3 nucleotide sequence: TGTGCCAGCAGCCTAGTCCCGGGACTAGTTGGCTACGAGCAGTACTTC. It is translated as CASSLVPGLVGYEQYF. The V call is TRBV7-9, the J call TRBJ2-7, with 8 bases fitting TRBD2. Germline CDR1 SEHNR, CDR2 FQNEAQ (reference sequence). Trimming took 5 bases from V and 3 from J; bases not matched to a gene: 12. The CDR3 length is 16 residues.

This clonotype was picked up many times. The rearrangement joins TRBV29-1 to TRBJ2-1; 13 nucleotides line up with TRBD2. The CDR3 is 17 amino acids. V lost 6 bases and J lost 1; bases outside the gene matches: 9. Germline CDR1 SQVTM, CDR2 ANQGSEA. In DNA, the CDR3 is TGCAGCGTCCGCGGACTAGCGGGAGAGGCGTCCTACAATGAGCAGTTCTTC. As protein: CSVRGLAGEASYNEQFF.

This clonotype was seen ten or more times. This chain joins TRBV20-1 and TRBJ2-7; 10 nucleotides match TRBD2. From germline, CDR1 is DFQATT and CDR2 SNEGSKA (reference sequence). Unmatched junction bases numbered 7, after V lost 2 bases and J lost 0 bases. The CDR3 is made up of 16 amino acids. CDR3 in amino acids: CSARLSGRIFSYEQYF. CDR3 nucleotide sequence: TGCAGTGCTAGACTTAGCGGGAGGATCTTCTCCTACGAGCAGTACTTC.